These 10 T cell receptor beta chains were all obtained from the same sample, sequenced in a study of TIL therapy for anti-PD-1-resistant metastatic lung cancer (dated by TCRdb to the early 2020s). TCR beta CDR3 regions were amplified from genomic DNA by bias-controlled multiplex PCR with the immunoSEQ v3 hsTCRB kit. The source is immuneACCESS, and TCRdb retained only in-frame sequences with V and J called. Part of the clones is not carried over; for the studies checked, unresolved V genes explain less than half of this, and the remainder is unexplained. Counted in this sample were 30,000 to 45,000 clones; less than 85% of them appeared once. The leading ten clones occupy about 6% of the sample. The sample's time point, from its label and the paper: pre-treatment sample, taken before nivolumab and TIL therapy. The sample here was blood, taken at baseline. All receptors derive from a person between 30 and 79 years old with non-small cell lung cancer.

The chain recombines TRBV9 with TRBJ2-2, with D uncertain. The V and J ends lost 2 bases and 4 bases respectively, with 3 bases between them. This CDR3 comprises 12 residues. Germline CDR1 reads SGDLS; CDR2 reads YYNGEE. The CDR3 is CASSVVTGELFF. The CDR3 DNA sequence: TGTGCCAGCAGCGTCGTCACCGGGGAGCTGTTTTTT. Together with reference TRBV9 and TRBJ2-2, the CDR3 gives the full variable domain: DSGVTQTPKHLITATGQRVTLRCSPRSGDLSVYWYQQSLDQGLQFLIQYYNGEERAKGNILERFSAQQFPDLHSELNLSSLELGDSALYFCASSVVTGELFFGEGSRLTVL.

CDR3 sequence: CAAGRAVQETQYF. CDR3 DNA sequence: TGTGCCGCGGGGCGCGCCGTCCAAGAGACCCAGTACTTC. This chain joins TRBV28 and TRBJ2-5, with a tentative D call TRBD2 (6 bases). The germline CDR1 and CDR2 sequences are MDHEN and SYDVKM. V was trimmed by 11 bases and J by 1 base, leaving 14 bases between them. The CDR3 totals 13 residues. The full variable domain, rest sourced from reference TRBV28 and TRBJ2-5, is DVKVTQSSRYLVKRTGEKVFLECVQDMDHENMFWYRQDPGLGLRLIYFSYDVKMKEKGDIPEGYSVSREKKERFSLILESASTNQTSMYLCAAGRAVQETQYFGPGTRLLVL.

The rearrangement joins TRBV4-1 to TRBJ1-4; the D is unclear. The CDR3 has 16 amino acids. V was cut by 1 base and J by 0 bases, with 9 bases left in between. Germline CDR1 reads MGHRA; CDR2 reads YSYEKL. The CDR3 sequence: CASSQGTPPTNEKLFF. The CDR3 coding sequence is TGCGCCAGCAGCCAAGGTACCCCACCAACTAATGAAAAACTGTTTTTT.

The chain links TRBV11-2 to TRBJ2-1; no clear D. Between the trimmed V and J ends, which lost 5 bases and 3 bases, there was a span of 11 bases. Germline loops: CDR1 SGHAT, CDR2 FQNNGV. The CDR3 spans 14 residues. CDR3 amino acids: CASSRLNRYNEQFF. The DNA for the CDR3 is TGTGCCAGCAGCCGATTAAACCGCTACAATGAGCAGTTCTTC.

The chain's CDR3 is CASGTALNTEAFF. CDR3 DNA: TGTGCCAGCGGAACAGCTTTGAACACTGAAGCTTTCTTT. This chain links TRBV6-1 with TRBJ1-1; D gene ambiguous. From germline, CDR1 is MNHNS and CDR2 SASEGT. V was shortened by 8 bases and J by 0 bases, with 10 bases between the two germline ends. CDR3 length equals 13 residues.

The chain combines TRBV5-6 with TRBJ2-1; 7 bases align to TRBD1. This CDR3 has 18 amino acids. The trim removed 4 bases at V and 0 bases at J, leaving 13 bases unmatched. Germline loops: CDR1 SGHDT, CDR2 YYEEEE. This CDR3 is CASSRTGTADPSYNEQFF. The CDR3 bases are TGTGCCAGCAGCCGGACAGGAACCGCGGACCCCTCCTACAATGAGCAGTTCTTC.

The chain joins TRBV18 to TRBJ2-5, with no clear D. CDR3 length: 11 residues. Germline V gene lookup returns CDR1 KGHSH and CDR2 LQKENI. Trimming removed 1 base from V and 4 bases from J, with 1 base in between. The CDR3 sequence: CASSPLETQYF. CDR3 DNA sequence: TGTGCCAGCTCACCACTAGAGACCCAGTACTTC.

The chain joins TRBV7-2 to TRBJ1-1; unclear D gene. Per the germline V gene, CDR1 is SGHTA and CDR2 is FQGNSA. With 2 bases removed from V and 5 bases from J, the gap between germline ends came to 12 bases. This CDR3 is built from 14 residues. The CDR3 region is CASSLLGLGTEAFF. The CDR3 bases are TGTGCCAGCAGCTTATTGGGCCTCGGAACTGAAGCTTTCTTT. The variable domain in full, completed from reference TRBV7-2 and TRBJ1-1, reads GAGVSQSPSNKVTEKGKDVELRCDPISGHTALYWYRQSLGQGLEFLIYFQGNSAPDKSGLPSDRFSAERTGGSVSTLTIQRTQQEDSAVYLCASSLLGLGTEAFFGQGTRLTVV.

This chain joins TRBV18 and TRBJ1-5, with 9 bases identical to TRBD1. The V gene's germline CDR1 is KGHSH and CDR2 LQKENI. The trim removed 4 bases at V and 7 bases at J, leaving 2 bases unmatched. The CDR3 extends over 13 amino acids. CDR3 region: CASSRQGGQPQHF. The CDR3 bases are TGTGCCAGCTCACGACAGGGGGGCCAGCCCCAGCATTTT.

V and J are TRBV4-1 and TRBJ1-2; no reliable D call. V lost 4 bases, J lost 4 bases, and 16 bases lay in between. This CDR3 has 15 amino acids. Per germline, CDR1 MGHRA and CDR2 YSYEKL. For the CDR3, the DNA is TGCGCCAGCAGCCGCCAAGAAGAGGAAAGCTATGGCTACACCTTC. It codes for CASSRQEEESYGYTF.